This T cell receptor (beta chain) appears in the sequencing data of a study of cytomegalovirus exposure and HLA in healthy donors. Study at large: From HLA-typed donors, an early data release held about 92 million unique TCRs. Whole-study results and caveats: An observed cluster of highly shared sequence variants was recorded as a likely sequencing artifact. Analyzed later, association rates of TCRs varied across HLA loci, with DRB1 most and HLA-C fewest.

As concerns this clone: The antigen is unknown.

In the PCR, 60 Vbeta and 13 Jbeta primers were used. Produced via immunoSEQ multiplex PCR; TCRdb's table is partial and in-frame only. The sample comprises about 76,000 clones, less than 80% of which are singletons, and nearly 9% rests with the top ten. Germline trimming cut 0 bases from V and 2 bases from J; bases unmatched to any gene: 1. CDR1 and CDR2 (germline): MNHEY, SVGAGI. The CDR3 consists of 16 residues. The chain recombines TRBV6-5 with TRBJ1-5, with TRBD1 identical over 10 bases. The sequence was obtained from a woman aged 40 to 55 in good health and CMV-seropositive. Sequencing was carried out using PBMCs. The CDR3 loop reads CASSYSGTGGNQPQHF. In nucleotides, the CDR3 is TGTGCCAGCAGTTACTCCGGGACAGGGGGCAATCAGCCCCAGCATTTT.